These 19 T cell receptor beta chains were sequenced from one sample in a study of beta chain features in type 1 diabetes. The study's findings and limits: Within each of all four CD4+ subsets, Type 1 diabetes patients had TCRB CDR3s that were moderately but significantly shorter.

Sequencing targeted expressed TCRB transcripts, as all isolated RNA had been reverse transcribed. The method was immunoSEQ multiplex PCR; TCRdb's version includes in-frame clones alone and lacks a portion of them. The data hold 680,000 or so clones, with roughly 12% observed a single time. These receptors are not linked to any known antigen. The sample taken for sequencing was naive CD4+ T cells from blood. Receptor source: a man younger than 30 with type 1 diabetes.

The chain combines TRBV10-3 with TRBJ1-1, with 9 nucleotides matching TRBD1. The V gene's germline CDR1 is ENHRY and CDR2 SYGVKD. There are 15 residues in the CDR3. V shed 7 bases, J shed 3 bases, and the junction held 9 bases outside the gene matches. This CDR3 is CAINNPGQGHTEAFF. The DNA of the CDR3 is TGTGCCATCAACAACCCGGGACAGGGACACACTGAAGCTTTCTTT.

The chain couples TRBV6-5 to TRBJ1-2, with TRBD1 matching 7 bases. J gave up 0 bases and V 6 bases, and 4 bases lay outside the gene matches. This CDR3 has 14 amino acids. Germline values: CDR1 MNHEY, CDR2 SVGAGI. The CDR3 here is CASSFGQANYGYTF. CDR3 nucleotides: TGTGCCAGCAGCTTCGGACAGGCTAACTATGGCTACACCTTC.

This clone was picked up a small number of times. As DNA, the CDR3 is TGTGCCAGCAGCCCCAGGGGGGCCCCCACAGATACGCAGTATTTT. It is translated as CASSPRGAPTDTQYF. The rearrangement uses TRBV14 and TRBJ2-3, with D perhaps matching TRBD1 (7 bases). The CDR3 has 15 residues. CDR1 is SGHDN and CDR2 is FVKESK in the germline V gene. V was trimmed by 4 bases and J by 2 bases, leaving 13 bases between them.

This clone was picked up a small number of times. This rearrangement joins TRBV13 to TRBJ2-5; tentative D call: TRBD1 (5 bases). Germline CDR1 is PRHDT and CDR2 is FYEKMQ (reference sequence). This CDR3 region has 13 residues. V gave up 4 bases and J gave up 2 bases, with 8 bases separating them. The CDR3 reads CASSWGLQETQYF. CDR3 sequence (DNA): TGTGCCAGCAGCTGGGGCCTACAAGAGACCCAGTACTTC.

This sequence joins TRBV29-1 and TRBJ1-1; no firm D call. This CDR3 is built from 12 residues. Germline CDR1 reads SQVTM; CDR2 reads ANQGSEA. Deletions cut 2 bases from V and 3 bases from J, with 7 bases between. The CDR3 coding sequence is TGCAGCGTTGAACGCTCAGACACTGAAGCTTTCTTT. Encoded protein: CSVERSDTEAFF.

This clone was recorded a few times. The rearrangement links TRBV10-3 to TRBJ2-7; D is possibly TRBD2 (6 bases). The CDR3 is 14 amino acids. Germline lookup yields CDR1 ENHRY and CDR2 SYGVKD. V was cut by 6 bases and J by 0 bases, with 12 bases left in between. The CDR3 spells CAIRSGSPSYEQYF. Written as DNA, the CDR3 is TGTGCCATCAGGAGCGGGTCGCCCTCCTACGAGCAGTACTTC.

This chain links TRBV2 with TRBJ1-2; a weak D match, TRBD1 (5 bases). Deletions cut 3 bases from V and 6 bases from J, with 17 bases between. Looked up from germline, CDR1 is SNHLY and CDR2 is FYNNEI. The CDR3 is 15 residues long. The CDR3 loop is CASSDETVAGDGYTF. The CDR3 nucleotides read TGTGCCAGCAGTGATGAAACGGTGGCGGGGGATGGCTACACCTTC.

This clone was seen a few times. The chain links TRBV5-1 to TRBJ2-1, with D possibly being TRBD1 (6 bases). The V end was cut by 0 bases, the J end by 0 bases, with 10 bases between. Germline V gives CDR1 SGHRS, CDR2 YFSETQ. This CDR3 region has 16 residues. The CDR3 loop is CASSLEGTNSYNEQFF. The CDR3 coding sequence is TGCGCCAGCAGCTTGGAGGGGACAAACTCCTACAATGAGCAGTTCTTC.

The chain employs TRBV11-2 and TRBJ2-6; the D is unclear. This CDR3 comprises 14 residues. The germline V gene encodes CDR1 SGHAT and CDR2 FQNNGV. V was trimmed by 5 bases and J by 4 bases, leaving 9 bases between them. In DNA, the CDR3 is TGTGCCAGCAGCCCACTGAGCGGGGCCAACGTCCTGACTTTC. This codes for CASSPLSGANVLTF.

CDR3: CASSEVPDFNQPQHF. The CDR3 DNA reads TGTGCCAGCAGTGAAGTCCCAGACTTCAATCAGCCCCAGCATTTT. This chain uses TRBV6-1 with TRBJ1-5; D not certain. CDR1 and CDR2 (germline): MNHNS, SASEGT. The CDR3 contains 15 residues. V shed 1 base and J shed 3 bases, with 10 bases lying between them.

CDR3 coding DNA: TGTGCCAGCAGCCCCCCCCAGGGACAGGGCCGCACCGGGGAGCTGTTTTTT. Residues: CASSPPQGQGRTGELFF. The chain has TRBV7-6 and TRBJ2-2, with TRBD1 matching over 9 bases. V lost 5 bases, J lost 4 bases, and 11 bases stayed unmatched. CDR1 is SGHVS, CDR2 FNYEAQ, per germline. The CDR3 extends over 17 amino acids.

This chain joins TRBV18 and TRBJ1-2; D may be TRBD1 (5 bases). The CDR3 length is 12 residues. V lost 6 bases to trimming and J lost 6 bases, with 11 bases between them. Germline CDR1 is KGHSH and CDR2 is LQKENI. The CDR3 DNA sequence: TGTGCCAGCTCCACCGCAGGGAATGGCTACACCTTC. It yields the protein CASSTAGNGYTF.

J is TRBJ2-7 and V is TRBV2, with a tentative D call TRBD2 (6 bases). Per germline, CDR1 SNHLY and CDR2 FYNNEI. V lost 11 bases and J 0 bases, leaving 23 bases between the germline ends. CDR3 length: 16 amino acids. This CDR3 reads CAVTGTSSSPSYEQYF. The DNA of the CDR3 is TGTGCCGTAACAGGTACTAGCTCCAGCCCCTCCTACGAGCAGTACTTC. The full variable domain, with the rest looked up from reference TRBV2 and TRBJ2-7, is EPEVTQTPSHQVTQMGQEVILRCVPISNHLYFYWYRQILGQKVEFLVSFYNNEISEKSEIFDDQFSVERPDGSNFTLKIRSTKLEDSAMYFCAVTGTSSSPSYEQYFGPGTRLTVT.

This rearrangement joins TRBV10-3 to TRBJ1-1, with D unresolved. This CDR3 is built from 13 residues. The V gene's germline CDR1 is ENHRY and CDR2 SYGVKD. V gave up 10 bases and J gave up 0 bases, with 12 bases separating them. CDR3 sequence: CATELAVNTEAFF. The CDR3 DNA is TGTGCCACCGAGCTGGCAGTGAACACTGAAGCTTTCTTT.

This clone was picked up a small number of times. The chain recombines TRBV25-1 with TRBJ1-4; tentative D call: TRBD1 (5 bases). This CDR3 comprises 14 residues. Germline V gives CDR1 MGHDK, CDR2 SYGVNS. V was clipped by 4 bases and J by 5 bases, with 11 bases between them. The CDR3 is CASSARGTNEKLFF. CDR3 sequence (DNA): TGTGCCAGCAGTGCCCGGGGCACCAATGAAAAACTGTTTTTT.

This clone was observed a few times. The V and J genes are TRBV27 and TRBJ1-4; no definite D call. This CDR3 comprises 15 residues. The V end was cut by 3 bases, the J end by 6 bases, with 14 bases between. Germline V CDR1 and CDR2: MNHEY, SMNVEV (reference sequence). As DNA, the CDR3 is TGTGCCAGCAGTTTGGGCGCGTATTTTTATGAAAAACTGTTTTTT. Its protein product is CASSLGAYFYEKLFF.

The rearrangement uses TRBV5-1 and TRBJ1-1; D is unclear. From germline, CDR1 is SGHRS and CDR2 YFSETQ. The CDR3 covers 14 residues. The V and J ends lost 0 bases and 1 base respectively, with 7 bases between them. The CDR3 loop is CASSLGVPNTEAFF. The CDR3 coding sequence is TGCGCCAGCAGCTTGGGGGTACCGAACACTGAAGCTTTCTTT.

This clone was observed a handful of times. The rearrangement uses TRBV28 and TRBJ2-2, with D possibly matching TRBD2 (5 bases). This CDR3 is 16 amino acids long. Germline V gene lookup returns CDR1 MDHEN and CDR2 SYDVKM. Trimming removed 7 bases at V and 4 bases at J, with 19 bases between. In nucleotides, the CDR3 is TGTGCCAGCATCGCGGGCCCGGGCTTGTTCACCGGGGAGCTGTTTTTT. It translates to CASIAGPGLFTGELFF.

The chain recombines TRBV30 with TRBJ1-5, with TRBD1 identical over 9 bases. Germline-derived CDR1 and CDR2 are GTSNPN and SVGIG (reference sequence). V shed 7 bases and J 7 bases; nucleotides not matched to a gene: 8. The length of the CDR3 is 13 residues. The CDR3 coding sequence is TGTGCCTTTTCGCGGGGACAGGGACAGCCCCAGCATTTT. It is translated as CAFSRGQGQPQHF.